This TCR beta chain was sequenced for a study of blood T cell repertoires in COVID-19. The count of this clone is one. With 5 bases clipped from V and 6 bases from J, the junction kept 4 bases outside the gene matches. Germline values: CDR1 SGHTA, CDR2 FQGTGA. The CDR3 has 15 amino acids. As processed by the authors: Estimates of nucleated cell counts were drawn from the amplification of reference gene primers. Generated by immunoSEQ multiplex PCR, the TCRdb table keeps only in-frame clones and is missing some. Clone size and V and J calls were adopted from that table, with D and trimming inferred from the DNA. The sample holds fewer than 250,000 clones, about 86% seen once.

The source of this sequence is a woman in her thirties or forties with acute COVID-19. The specimen sequenced was PBMCs or T cells enriched from blood (not recorded which). The chain recombines TRBV7-3 with TRBJ2-1, with 13 bases fitting TRBD2. The CDR3 DNA follows: TGTGCCAGCAGCGAAACTAGCGGGAGGGCCAATGAGCAGTTCTTC. Translating it yields CASSETSGRANEQFF.